What follows are 19 T cell receptor beta chains derived from one specimen sequenced in a study of regulatory T cells in long-lasting Graves disease. Sample time point: newly diagnosed GD, antithyroid drugs for less than 3 months. After RNA was extracted from PBMCs, the TCR library was made from it. For TCR beta, libraries came from iRepertoire HTBI primers and Arm-PCR of CDR3 regions. Each CDR3 protein gets one entry after TCRdb re-called the multiplex PCR reads with MiXCR. The sample has about 430,000 distinct CDR3 sequences, roughly 15% seen once. These same data were also listed under a study on T cells in Graves' hyperthyroidism and ophthalmopathy.

Sample: peripheral blood mononuclear cells (PBMCs), taken at new diagnosis, from a patient treated with antithyroid drugs. The origin of the receptors is a woman between 35 and 50 years old with Graves disease.

Comments on this clonotype: Possible read error: a much larger clone is one base away. Without the conserved terminal phenylalanine or tryptophan, this CDR3 likely stems from a read error. This chain links TRBV3-1 with TRBJ2-7; D may be TRBD2 (5 bases). The V end was cut by 5 bases, the J end by 5 bases, with 19 bases between. Germline V lookup: CDR1 LGHDT, CDR2 YNNKEL (reference sequence). The CDR3 covers 15 residues. CDR3 DNA: TGTGCCAGCAGCGCCGGGATTCAAGTCTCGGACGAGCAGTACCTC. Residues: CASSAGIQVSDEQYL.

The CDR3 reads CASTLSRGSTEAFF. CDR3 nucleotides: TGTGCCAGCACCCTAAGCAGGGGAAGCACTGAAGCTTTCTTT. The chain uses TRBV6-2 or TRBV6-3 and TRBJ1-1, with a possible D match to TRBD1 (6 bases). Germline V gene data show CDR1 as MNHEY and CDR2 as SVGEGT. Trimming took off 7 bases at V and 4 bases at J, with 16 bases between the two ends. CDR3 length: 14 amino acids.

The rearrangement links TRBV6-2 or TRBV6-3 to TRBJ2-3; 7 bases match TRBD2. V lost 9 bases, J lost 2 bases, and 8 bases stayed unmatched. Germline V lookup: CDR1 MNHEY, CDR2 SVGEGT. This CDR3 contains 14 residues. CDR3 residues: CARRLAGLTDTQYF. In DNA, the CDR3 is TGTGCCAGAAGATTAGCGGGCCTCACAGATACGCAGTATTTT.

There are a few counts of this clonotype. The rearrangement links TRBV5-1 to TRBJ2-2; tentatively, D is TRBD1 or TRBD2 (7 bases each). From germline, CDR1 is SGHRS and CDR2 YFSETQ. Trimming took off 6 bases at V and 4 bases at J, with 19 bases between the two ends. This CDR3 is built from 16 residues. Written as DNA, the CDR3 is TGCGCCAGCAACCAGGGGGGGAGCCTGATCACCGGGGAGCTGTTTTTT. Translation: CASNQGGSLITGELFF.

This clonotype was observed many times. The genes are TRBV9 and TRBJ1-6; D perhaps matches TRBD1 (5 bases). V lost 3 bases and J lost 7, with 11 bases in between. This CDR3 region has 14 residues. Germline values: CDR1 SGDLS, CDR2 YYNGEE. The CDR3 reads CASSAGTANSPLHF. The CDR3 bases are TGTGCCAGCAGCGCCGGGACGGCAAATTCACCCCTCCACTTT.

The V gene is TRBV29-1, the J gene TRBJ2-1; TRBD1 matches at 8 bases. This CDR3 comprises 13 residues. The V and J ends lost 3 bases and 4 bases, in that order; junction bases with no gene match: 2. Per germline, CDR1 SQVTM and CDR2 ANQGSEA. As DNA, the CDR3 is TGCAGCGTTGAGGACAGGGCTTACAATGAGCAGTTCTTC. It yields the protein CSVEDRAYNEQFF.

This clonotype was found many times. This chain links TRBV19 with TRBJ2-2; the match to TRBD1 covers 7 bases. V dropped 3 bases and J dropped 6; count of bases not matched to a gene: 4. The CDR3 is 14 residues long. CDR1 LNHDA and CDR2 SQIVND come from the germline V gene (reference sequence). CDR3 loop: CASSMTGKAGELFF. In nucleotides, the CDR3 is TGTGCCAGTAGTATGACAGGGAAGGCCGGGGAGCTGTTTTTT. Drawing the rest from reference TRBV19 and TRBJ2-2, the complete variable domain is DGGITQSPKYLFRKEGQNVTLSCEQNLNHDAMYWYRQDPGQGLRLIYYSQIVNDFQKGDIAEGYSVSREKKESFPLTVTSAQKNPTAFYLCASSMTGKAGELFFGEGSRLTVL.

This clonotype was recorded at least ten times. The genes are TRBV11-2 and TRBJ2-1, with unresolved D. The V and J ends lost 3 bases and 3 bases respectively, with 9 bases between them. This CDR3 comprises 14 residues. From germline, CDR1 is SGHAT and CDR2 FQNNGV. The CDR3 nucleotides read TGTGCCAGCAGCTTCTCGGTGGTCTACAATGAGCAGTTCTTC. Protein: CASSFSVVYNEQFF.

This clonotype came up a few times. V is TRBV9 and J is TRBJ1-1, with a weak D call TRBD1 (6 bases). V was trimmed by 4 bases and J by 4 bases, leaving 14 bases between them. Germline V gene sequence: CDR1 SGDLS, CDR2 YYNGEE. The CDR3 runs 14 residues. The CDR3 nucleotides are TGTGCCAGCAGCCCATGGGACATGGGCACTGAAGCTTTCTTT. Translating gives CASSPWDMGTEAFF.

A remark on this clonotype: At one end, the junction sequence differs from germline, possibly due to a read error. This chain uses TRBV10-3 with TRBJ2-3, with D hard to call. The DNA end is more similar to TRBJ1-5, so the J call may be wrong. The CDR3 has 15 amino acids. Germline CDR1 ENHRY, CDR2 SYGVKD. CDR3 sequence: CAISGGSPTTDTQHF. The CDR3 DNA reads as TGTGCTATCAGTGGCGGCAGCCCCACAACAGATACGCAGCATTTT.

There are many counts of this clonotype. This chain links TRBV4-3 with TRBJ1-2, with 7 bases that match TRBD1. The V gene's germline CDR1 is LGHNA and CDR2 YSLEER. Losses at the gene ends were 3 bases for V and 7 bases for J; bases not matched to a gene: 8. CDR3 length equals 14 residues. The CDR3 loop is CASSHPEGATGYTF. Here the CDR3 DNA reads TGCGCCAGCAGCCATCCTGAGGGGGCGACTGGCTACACCTTC.

There are a few counts of this clonotype. The chain couples TRBV12-3 or TRBV12-4 to TRBJ2-2; 7 bases line up with TRBD1. V shed 5 bases and J 5 bases; nucleotides not matched to a gene: 11. This CDR3 comprises 16 residues. CDR3 residues: CASSPTGTEGTGELFF. CDR3 in DNA: TGTGCCAGCAGTCCCACCGGGACAGAGGGGACCGGGGAGCTGTTTTTT.

The CDR3 protein is CASSHGQNYGYTF. In nucleotides, the CDR3 is TGTGCCAGCAGCCACGGACAGAACTATGGCTACACCTTC. The chain couples TRBV7-9 to TRBJ1-2; perhaps TRBD1 as D (6 bases). This CDR3 has 13 amino acids. Trimming left V 5 bases short and J 2 bases short, with 9 bases between. Per germline, CDR1 SEHNR and CDR2 FQNEAQ (reference sequence).

This clonotype was seen at least ten times. The V gene is TRBV28, the J gene TRBJ2-7, with D maybe TRBD2 (5 bases). The V gene's germline CDR1 is MDHEN and CDR2 SYDVKM. CDR3 size: 14 residues. Trimming left V 7 bases short and J 7 bases short, with 20 bases between. CDR3 sequence: CASTRGEGVWEQYF. CDR3 sequence (DNA): TGTGCCAGCACTAGAGGAGAGGGTGTGTGGGAGCAGTACTTC. Looking up the rest from reference TRBV28 and TRBJ2-7 gives the full variable domain: DVKVTQSSRYLVKRTGEKVFLECVQDMDHENMFWYRQDPGLGLRLIYFSYDVKMKEKGDIPEGYSVSREKKERFSLILESASTNQTSMYLCASTRGEGVWEQYFGPGTRLTVT.

A few counts support this clonotype. This chain's CDR3 is CASSPGGSFYNEQFF. The CDR3 DNA reads as TGTGCCAGTAGTCCGGGCGGGAGTTTCTACAATGAGCAGTTCTTC. The genes are TRBV19 and TRBJ2-1; 7 bases are shared with TRBD2. The CDR3 runs to 15 residues. Unmatched junction bases numbered 7, after V lost 5 bases and J lost 3 bases. Germline assignment: CDR1 LNHDA and CDR2 SQIVND (reference sequence).

This clonotype was counted between two and nine times. V is TRBV5-1 and J is TRBJ2-5; TRBD2 matches at 11 bases. CDR1 and CDR2 from the germline V gene are SGHRS and YFSETQ. Trimming at V came to 0 bases and at J to 1 base, leaving 2 bases not matched to a gene. The CDR3 length is 16 residues. CDR3 residues: CASSLAGTSGQETQYF. CDR3 sequence (DNA): TGCGCCAGCAGCTTGGCCGGGACTAGCGGCCAAGAGACCCAGTACTTC.

In this sample, this clonotype turned up many times. This chain links TRBV9 with TRBJ2-7; possibly TRBD2 for D (5 bases). The V and J ends lost 0 bases and 3 bases respectively, with 10 bases between them. This CDR3 has 14 amino acids. Germline V gene sequence: CDR1 SGDLS, CDR2 YYNGEE. CDR3 nucleotides: TGTGCCAGCAGCGTAGGGGCGAGCGGCTACGAGCAGTACTTC. Its translation: CASSVGASGYEQYF. Complete variable domain (other parts from reference TRBV9 and TRBJ2-7): DSGVTQTPKHLITATGQRVTLRCSPRSGDLSVYWYQQSLDQGLQFLIQYYNGEERAKGNILERFSAQQFPDLHSELNLSSLELGDSALYFCASSVGASGYEQYFGPGTRLTVT.

This clonotype was seen ten or more times. The V gene is TRBV3-1, the J gene TRBJ2-5; D remains unclear. The V and J ends lost 1 base and 5 bases respectively, with 14 bases between them. Per the germline V gene, CDR1 is LGHDT and CDR2 is YNNKEL (reference sequence). This CDR3 contains 15 residues. CDR3 amino acids: CASSQGFGVGETQYF. The CDR3 DNA reads as TGTGCCAGCAGCCAAGGGTTCGGAGTTGGCGAGACCCAGTACTTC.

A few counts support this clonotype. This chain connects TRBV30 to TRBJ2-3, with 9 bases identical to TRBD2. The V and J ends lost 2 bases and 3 bases, in that order; junction bases with no gene match: 3. The CDR3 sequence is 14 residues long. Germline V gene data show CDR1 as GTSNPN and CDR2 as SVGIG (reference sequence). CDR3 nucleotides: TGTGCCTGGAGTCGGGGACTAGCAACAGATACGCAGTATTTT. Its protein product is CAWSRGLATDTQYF.